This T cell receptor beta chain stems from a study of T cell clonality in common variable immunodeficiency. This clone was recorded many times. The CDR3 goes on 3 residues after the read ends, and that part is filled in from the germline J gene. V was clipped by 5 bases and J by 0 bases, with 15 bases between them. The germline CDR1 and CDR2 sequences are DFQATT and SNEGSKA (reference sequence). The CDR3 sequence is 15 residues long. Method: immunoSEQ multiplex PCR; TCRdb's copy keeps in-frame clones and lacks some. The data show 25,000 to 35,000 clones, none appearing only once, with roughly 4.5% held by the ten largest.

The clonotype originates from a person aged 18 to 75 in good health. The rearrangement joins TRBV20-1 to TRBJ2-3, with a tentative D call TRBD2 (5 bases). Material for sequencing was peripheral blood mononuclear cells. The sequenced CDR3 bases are TGCAGTGCTTTCAAGCAGCTAGCTAGCACAGATACG. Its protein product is CSAFKQLASTDT. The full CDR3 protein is CSAFKQLASTDTQYF.